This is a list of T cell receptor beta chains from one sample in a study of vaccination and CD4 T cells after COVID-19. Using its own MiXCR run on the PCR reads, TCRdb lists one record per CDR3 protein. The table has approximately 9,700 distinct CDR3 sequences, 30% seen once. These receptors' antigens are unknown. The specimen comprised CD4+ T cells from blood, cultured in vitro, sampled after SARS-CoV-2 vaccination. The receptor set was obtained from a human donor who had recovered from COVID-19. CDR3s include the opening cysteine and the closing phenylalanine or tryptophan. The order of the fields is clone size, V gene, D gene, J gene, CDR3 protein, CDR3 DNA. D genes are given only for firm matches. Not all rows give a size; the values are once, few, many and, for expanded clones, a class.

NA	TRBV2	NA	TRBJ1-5	CASSVLENQPQHF	TGTGCCAGCAGTGTATTGGAGAATCAGCCCCAGCATTTT
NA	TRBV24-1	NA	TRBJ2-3	CATLAPSTDTQYF	TGTGCCACCCTAGCTCCTAGCACAGATACGCAGTATTTT
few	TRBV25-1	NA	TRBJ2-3	CASTQRGTVDTQYF	TGTGCCAGCACCCAAAGGGGGACCGTCGATACGCAGTATTTT
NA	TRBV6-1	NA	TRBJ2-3	CASSGPPAATTDTQYF	TGTGCCAGCAGCGGACCGCCCGCGGCGACCACAGATACGCAGTATTTT
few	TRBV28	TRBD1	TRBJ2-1	CASSPDLGTGNPDEQFF	TGTGCCAGCAGTCCTGACCTCGGGACAGGGAATCCCGATGAGCAGTTCTTC
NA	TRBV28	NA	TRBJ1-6	CAGTQGLGNSPLHF	TGTGCCGGAACCCAGGGGCTGGGTAATTCACCCCTCCACTTT
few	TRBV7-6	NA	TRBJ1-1	CASSRTLATEAFF	TGTGCCAGCAGCCGCACATTAGCGACTGAAGCTTTCTTT
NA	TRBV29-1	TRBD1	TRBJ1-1	CSVAGQGVLTEAFF	TGCAGCGTGGCGGGACAGGGCGTCCTCACTGAAGCTTTCTTT
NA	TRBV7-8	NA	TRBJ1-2	CASSLLTGTENYGYTF	TGTGCCAGCAGCTTATTAACAGGGACTGAGAACTATGGCTACACCTTC
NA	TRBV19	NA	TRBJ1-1	CASTSGPPAEAFF	NA
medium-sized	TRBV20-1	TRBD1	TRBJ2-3	CSASPGQGVADTQYF	TGCAGTGCTTCCCCGGGACAGGGGGTAGCAGATACGCAGTATTTT
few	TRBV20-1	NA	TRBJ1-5	CSASKRLVVKQPQHF	TGCAGTGCTAGTAAGAGGTTGGTTGTTAAGCAGCCCCAGCATTTT
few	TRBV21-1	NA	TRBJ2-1	CASSSLGLAYNEQFF	TGTGCCAGCAGTTCATTGGGACTAGCCTACAATGAGCAGTTCTTC
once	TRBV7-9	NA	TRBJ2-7	CASSLSGAGGIFGSYEQYF	TGTGCCAGCAGCTTAAGCGGGGCAGGGGGTATCTTCGGGTCCTACGAGCAGTACTTC